Shown below are 28 T cell receptor beta chains from a single sample sequenced in a study of T cells after yellow fever vaccination. Each CDR3 protein is one row after TCRdb ran MiXCR on the 5' RACE reads. The table shows approximately 300,000 distinct CDR3 sequences, with 8.7% occurring only once. The material was PBMCs, obtained on the day of the first yellow fever vaccination. The receptors were gathered from a man aged 18 to 30 who received the YFV17D yellow fever vaccine.

This clonotype showed up just a few times. This chain joins TRBV9 and TRBJ1-1; 7 nucleotides match TRBD1. Per germline, CDR1 SGDLS and CDR2 YYNGEE. V gave up 2 bases and J gave up 6 bases; unmatched junction bases: 4. CDR3 size: 13 residues. In DNA form, the CDR3 reads TGTGCCAGCAGCGTGACAGGGAGATCTGAAGCTTTCTTT. This encodes CASSVTGRSEAFF.

This clonotype has ten or more counts. The chain employs TRBV4-1 and TRBJ1-1; D gene ambiguous. This CDR3 is built from 14 residues. Trimming took off 0 bases at V and 4 bases at J, with 9 bases between the two ends. Germline V CDR1 and CDR2: MGHRA, YSYEKL. CDR3 sequence (DNA): TGCGCCAGCAGCCAAGATACGTTTTTCACTGAAGCTTTCTTT. It translates to CASSQDTFFTEAFF.

The sample holds a few counts of this clonotype. This chain joins TRBV11-2 and TRBJ2-5, with 8 positions matching TRBD2. Germline CDR1 and CDR2: SGHAT and FQNNGV. V lost 5 bases, J lost 2 bases, and 7 bases stayed unmatched. The CDR3 is made up of 15 amino acids. Written as DNA, the CDR3 is TGTGCCAGCAGCCCCACTCCGGGGGGGCAAGAGACCCAGTACTTC. Amino acid sequence: CASSPTPGGQETQYF.

This clonotype was counted only a few times. The CDR3 protein is CSARRVGNTEAFF. The CDR3 coding sequence is TGCAGTGCTAGAAGGGTGGGGAACACTGAAGCTTTCTTT. This chain connects TRBV20-1 to TRBJ1-1; D ambiguous. In germline, CDR1 is DFQATT, CDR2 SNEGSKA (reference sequence). V dropped 2 bases and J dropped 1 base, with 8 bases sitting between them. The CDR3 length is 13 residues.

This clonotype has a handful of counts. This sequence joins TRBV5-1 and TRBJ2-3; 10 nucleotides agree with TRBD2. The CDR3 loop spans 16 amino acids. The germline CDR1 and CDR2 sequences are SGHRS and YFSETQ. The ends lost 0 bases at V and 1 base at J; junction bases unmatched: 2. CDR3 in DNA: TGCGCCAGCAGCTTGGAGCTAGCGGGGGGCACAGATACGCAGTATTTT. Its translation is CASSLELAGGTDTQYF.

A few counts support this clonotype. The chain recombines TRBV5-4 with TRBJ2-1, with D hard to call. V was cut by 1 base and J by 0 bases, with 11 bases left in between. The CDR3 consists of 16 residues. From germline, CDR1 is SGHNT and CDR2 YYREEE (reference sequence). Written as DNA, the CDR3 is TGTGCCAGCAGCTTGCTTCGAGCGAGCTCCTACAATGAGCAGTTCTTC. The encoded protein is CASSLLRASSYNEQFF.

The chain is built from TRBV11-2 and TRBJ2-7; D ambiguous. This CDR3 contains 15 residues. CDR1 and CDR2 from the germline V gene are SGHAT and FQNNGV. The V end lost 5 bases, the J end lost 5 bases, and 19 bases lay between the germline ends. The CDR3 region has the DNA TGTGCCAGCAGCGCCCTTAGGGCAGGCCGACACGAGCAGTACTTC. Protein: CASSALRAGRHEQYF.

This clonotype has only a few counts. The V gene is TRBV11-3, the J gene TRBJ2-2, with TRBD2 matching over 9 bases. The CDR3 sequence is 16 residues long. The J segment lost 6 bases and the V segment lost 3 bases, leaving 8 bases of the junction unmatched. The V gene's germline CDR1 is SGHNT and CDR2 YENEEA. CDR3 sequence reads: CASSFRGAGGPGELFF. As DNA, the CDR3 is TGTGCCAGCAGCTTTCGTGGCGCGGGGGGGCCCGGGGAGCTGTTTTTT. Using reference TRBV11-3 and TRBJ2-2 for the parts outside the CDR3, the full variable domain is EAGVVQSPRYKIIEKKQPVAFWCNPISGHNTLYWYLQNLGQGPELLIRYENEEAVDDSQLPKDRFSAERLKGVDSTLKIQPAELGDSAVYLCASSFRGAGGPGELFFGEGSRLTVL.

This clonotype was observed a handful of times. V and J are TRBV29-1 and TRBJ1-2; D remains ambiguous. There are 12 residues in the CDR3. Germline V lookup: CDR1 SQVTM, CDR2 ANQGSEA. V was trimmed by 3 bases and J by 11 bases, leaving 16 bases between them. CDR3: CSVESGRLKYTF. The CDR3 DNA follows: TGCAGCGTTGAGTCGGGCCGCTTGAAATACACCTTC.

This chain links TRBV12-5 with TRBJ2-3; 13 bases align to TRBD2. The germline V gene has CDR1 LGHNT and CDR2 FRNRAP. The ends lost 2 bases at V and 2 bases at J; junction bases unmatched: 7. The CDR3 has 18 residues. CDR3 region: CASGLRLAGGRFTDTQYF. The CDR3 region has the DNA TGTGCTAGTGGTTTGAGACTAGCGGGGGGCCGATTCACAGATACGCAGTATTTT. The variable domain in full, with the rest retrieved from reference TRBV12-5 and TRBJ2-3, is DARVTQTPRHKVTEMGQEVTMRCQPILGHNTVFWYRQTMMQGLELLAYFRNRAPLDDSGMPKDRFSAEMPDATLATLKIQPSEPRDSAVYFCASGLRLAGGRFTDTQYFGPGTRLTVL.

This clonotype showed up many times. V gene TRBV10-3 combines with J gene TRBJ2-3; D tentatively fits TRBD1 or TRBD2 (5 bases each). Between the trimmed V and J ends, which lost 6 bases and 1 base, there was a span of 20 bases. CDR1 and CDR2 (germline): ENHRY, SYGVKD. The CDR3 consists of 17 residues. The CDR3 coding sequence is TGTGCCATCAGACCGGGACCAAGTGCGTCCGGCACAGATACGCAGTATTTT. Residues: CAIRPGPSASGTDTQYF.

The chain couples TRBV5-5 to TRBJ1-6, with 9 bases lining up with TRBD1. The trim removed 3 bases at V and 9 bases at J, leaving 4 bases unmatched. The CDR3 consists of 14 residues. The germline gives CDR1 SGHKS, CDR2 YYEKEE (reference sequence). CDR3 coding DNA: TGTGCCAGCAGCTCGCGGGACAGGGCTTCACCCCTCCACTTT. It translates to CASSSRDRASPLHF.

This clonotype was detected only a few times. The genes are TRBV7-6 and TRBJ1-1; tentative D call: TRBD1 (5 bases). CDR3 length equals 16 residues. Trimming took 4 bases from V and 4 from J, leaving 19 bases between them. CDR1 and CDR2 from the germline V gene are SGHVS and FNYEAQ. CDR3 nucleotide sequence: TGTGCCAGCAGCTCTCAACCGCGGGACGGGGGCACTGAAGCTTTCTTT. Its protein product is CASSSQPRDGGTEAFF.

The V gene is TRBV5-1, the J gene TRBJ2-5; 11 nucleotides line up with TRBD1. J was trimmed by 5 bases and V by 4 bases; bases with no gene match: 7. Germline loops: CDR1 SGHRS, CDR2 YFSETQ. There are 15 residues in the CDR3. This CDR3 is CASSAGQGVRETQYF. CDR3 in DNA: TGCGCCAGCAGCGCGGGACAGGGGGTCAGGGAGACCCAGTACTTC.

In its sample, this clonotype was seen many times. The CDR3 bases are TGTGCCAGCAGCCCCCCGGAGGCTCAAGAGACCCAGTACTTC. Its protein product is CASSPPEAQETQYF. This chain joins TRBV7-9 and TRBJ2-5; D perhaps matches TRBD2 (5 bases). Looked up from germline, CDR1 is SEHNR and CDR2 is FQNEAQ (reference sequence). V shed 5 bases and J shed 2 bases, with 12 bases lying between them. This CDR3 spans 14 amino acids. Full variable domain (outside the CDR3, taken from reference TRBV7-9 and TRBJ2-5): DTGVSQNPRHKITKRGQNVTFRCDPISEHNRLYWYRQTLGQGPEFLTYFQNEAQLEKSRLLSDRFSAERPKGSFSTLEIQRTEQGDSAMYLCASSPPEAQETQYFGPGTRLLVL.

At least ten counts were recorded for this clonotype. This chain joins TRBV4-3 and TRBJ2-2; TRBD2 might be the D (5 bases). This CDR3 has 16 residues. V was clipped by 2 bases and J by 1 base, with 11 bases between them. CDR1 and CDR2 (germline): LGHNA, YSLEER. The CDR3 protein is CASSQWARENTGELFF. The CDR3 nucleotides read TGCGCCAGCAGCCAATGGGCCCGGGAGAACACCGGGGAGCTGTTTTTT.

This clonotype was found many times. The CDR3 is CASSEQGLNEKLFF. CDR3 DNA: TGTGCCAGCAGTGAACAGGGTCTCAATGAAAAACTGTTTTTT. The chain carries TRBV25-1 and TRBJ1-4; D perhaps matches TRBD1 (5 bases). V lost 2 bases to trimming and J lost 5 bases, with 9 bases between them. Looked up from germline, CDR1 is MGHDK and CDR2 is SYGVNS. CDR3 length: 14 amino acids.

This clonotype was picked up a small number of times. V is TRBV11-2 and J is TRBJ2-2; 16 nucleotides align to TRBD2. The V gene's germline CDR1 is SGHAT and CDR2 FQNNGV. Germline trimming cut 4 bases from V and 2 bases from J; bases unmatched to any gene: 7. The CDR3 has 19 amino acids. DNA for the CDR3: TGTGCCAGCAGCTCGAGGGGACTAGCGGGGGGGTTTAACACCGGGGAGCTGTTTTTT. This translates into CASSSRGLAGGFNTGELFF.

The gene calls are TRBV5-6 and TRBJ2-7, with D tentatively TRBD1 or TRBD2 (5 bases each). CDR3 length equals 14 residues. V gave up 1 base and J gave up 4 bases, with 12 bases separating them. Germline CDR1 is SGHDT and CDR2 is YYEEEE. The CDR3 DNA follows: TGTGCCAGCAGCTTGCTCGGGGCCTTATACGAGCAGTACTTC. As protein: CASSLLGALYEQYF.

This clonotype was counted at least ten times. The chain recombines TRBV3-1 with TRBJ2-1; D uncertain. This CDR3 is 13 amino acids long. The germline V and J ends were trimmed by 2 bases and 5 bases, with 7 bases remaining between them. Germline V CDR1 and CDR2: LGHDT, YNNKEL (reference sequence). CDR3 DNA: TGTGCCAGCAGCCAAATTTCTCACAATGAGCAGTTCTTC. Its protein product is CASSQISHNEQFF.

This rearrangement joins TRBV20-1 to TRBJ2-7, with D uncertain. CDR1 is DFQATT, CDR2 SNEGSKA, per germline (reference sequence). This CDR3 contains 11 residues. V was cut by 4 bases and J by 7 bases, with 11 bases left in between. The CDR3 is CSATHFYEQYV. Written as DNA, the CDR3 is TGCAGTGCTACTCACTTTTATGAGCAGTACGTC.

The table lists this clonotype with many counts. The chain uses TRBV5-3 and TRBJ2-1; the match to TRBD2 covers 13 bases. TRBV5-3 is reported as an ORF; its role is uncertain. The trim removed 1 base at V and 4 bases at J, leaving 8 bases unmatched. The CDR3 has 18 amino acids. The CDR3 loop is CARSLSTSGGPLYNEQFF. The DNA for the CDR3 is TGTGCCAGAAGCTTGTCGACTAGCGGGGGGCCATTATACAATGAGCAGTTCTTC.

This clonotype occurred a few times. This rearrangement joins TRBV15 to TRBJ2-1, with D unresolved. Trimming removed 0 bases from V and 6 bases from J, with 12 bases in between. Per the germline V gene, CDR1 is LNHNV and CDR2 is YYDKDF (reference sequence). This CDR3 has 15 amino acids. CDR3 sequence: CATSRDFLSSNEQFF. The CDR3 nucleotides are TGTGCCACCAGCAGAGATTTCCTATCCAGCAATGAGCAGTTCTTC.

The rearrangement links TRBV4-3 to TRBJ2-1; D might be TRBD2 (6 bases). Per germline, CDR1 LGHNA and CDR2 YSLEER. The CDR3 has 14 amino acids. V was trimmed by 1 base and J by 10 bases, leaving 14 bases between them. CDR3 in amino acids: CASSQVGGGSEQFF. Here the CDR3 DNA reads TGCGCCAGCAGCCAAGTGGGGGGAGGTAGCGAGCAGTTCTTC.

In this sample, this clonotype turned up a few times. The V and J genes are TRBV7-2 and TRBJ2-1; D is undetermined. Deletions cut 4 bases from V and 8 bases from J, with 18 bases between. Germline V gene sequence: CDR1 SGHTA, CDR2 FQGNSA. The CDR3 is made up of 15 amino acids. The CDR3 nucleotides are TGTGCCAGCAGCTCCGCCCCCCTCCGGCAGTATGAGCAGTTCTTC. This encodes CASSSAPLRQYEQFF.

This clonotype was recorded a few times. The chain uses TRBV5-4 and TRBJ2-3, with TRBD1 as a possible D gene (6 bases). V gave up 2 bases and J gave up 1 base, with 11 bases separating them. Looked up from germline, CDR1 is SGHNT and CDR2 is YYREEE (reference sequence). The CDR3 is 15 amino acids. The CDR3 DNA reads as TGTGCCAGCAGCTTCCAGGGGCTGGGCACAGATACGCAGTATTTT. This codes for CASSFQGLGTDTQYF.

This clonotype occurred many times. This chain joins TRBV7-9 and TRBJ1-1; no reliable D call. The CDR3 extends over 12 amino acids. Trimming stripped 6 bases from V and 3 bases from J, with 8 bases between. Looked up from germline, CDR1 is SEHNR and CDR2 is FQNEAQ (reference sequence). Here the CDR3 DNA reads TGTGCCAGCAGAGAGAGGGACACTGAAGCTTTCTTT. It is translated as CASRERDTEAFF. The entire variable domain, with the rest obtained from reference TRBV7-9 and TRBJ1-1, is as follows: DTGVSQNPRHKITKRGQNVTFRCDPISEHNRLYWYRQTLGQGPEFLTYFQNEAQLEKSRLLSDRFSAERPKGSFSTLEIQRTEQGDSAMYLCASRERDTEAFFGQGTRLTVV.

Only a few counts were recorded for this clonotype. Germline is not matched at one junction end, which may reflect a read error. The V call is TRBV6-1, the J call TRBJ1-5, with D uncertain. CDR1 is MNHNS and CDR2 is SASEGT in the germline V gene. The CDR3 contains 15 residues. The CDR3: CASSEGRRVGGSGNF. The DNA of the CDR3 is TGTGCCAGCAGTGAAGGGAGGCGAGTGGGAGGGTCGGGGAATTTT.